This T cell receptor beta chain originates from a study of blood T cell repertoires in COVID-19. This clone occurred a few times. This table comes from immunoSEQ multiplex PCR, and its TCRdb copy is limited to in-frame clones, with some not included. The sample contains approximately 60,000 clones, approximately 80% of which appear only once. This TCR derives from a man aged 60 to 69 with COVID-19, enrolled during active disease. The sequenced sample was peripheral blood.

CDR3 bases: TGTGCCAGCAGTTCTTTGGAGACCCAGTACTTC. This gives the protein CASSSLETQYF. The chain employs TRBV2 and TRBJ2-5; D not certain. This CDR3 region has 11 residues. Trimming removed 5 bases from V and 5 bases from J, with 6 bases in between. CDR1 and CDR2 from the germline V gene are SNHLY and FYNNEI.